The rows below give T cell receptor beta chains drawn from one sample of a study of identical twins. TCRdb re-analysed the 5' RACE reads in MiXCR, keeping a single row per CDR3 protein. The data show just under 550,000 distinct CDR3 sequences, approximately 16% seen once. The data were also submitted as part of a second study, on yellow fever vaccine responses in identical twins.

Sequencing input: CD4+ T cells sorted from blood. These receptors were obtained from a woman under 30 in good health. Each CDR3 is given with its conserved first and last residue. D genes are given only for firm matches. For some rows the clone size is stated as once, few or many, or as a class when expanded; others skip it.

v_call: TRBV7-9
j_call: TRBJ2-2
d_call: NA
clone_size: NA
cdr3_aa: CAPRAGAPTGELFF
cdr3_nt: TGTGCCCCTCGGGCGGGGGCCCCCACCGGGGAGCTGTTTTTT

v_call: TRBV20-1
j_call: TRBJ2-1
d_call: TRBD2
clone_size: few
cdr3_aa: CSARLSGRTYNEQFF
cdr3_nt: TGCAGTGCTAGACTTAGCGGGAGGACCTACAATGAGCAGTTCTTC

v_call: TRBV20-1
j_call: TRBJ2-1
d_call: TRBD2
clone_size: few
cdr3_aa: CSARIPSGGSYNEQFF
cdr3_nt: TGCAGTGCTAGGATTCCTAGCGGGGGCTCCTACAATGAGCAGTTCTTC

v_call: TRBV27
j_call: TRBJ1-6
d_call: TRBD1
clone_size: few
cdr3_aa: CASGQVAESSYNSPLHF
cdr3_nt: TGTGCCAGCGGACAGGTTGCCGAGAGCTCCTATAATTCACCCCTCCACTTT

v_call: TRBV29-1
j_call: TRBJ2-5
d_call: NA
clone_size: NA
cdr3_aa: CSVESGRETQYF
cdr3_nt: TGCAGCGTTGAGTCTGGGCGAGAGACCCAGTACTTC

v_call: TRBV9
j_call: TRBJ1-6
d_call: NA
clone_size: few
cdr3_aa: CASSGDMDSYNSPLHF
cdr3_nt: TGTGCCAGCAGCGGAGATATGGACTCCTATAATTCACCCCTCCACTTT

v_call: TRBV6-1
j_call: TRBJ2-3
d_call: NA
clone_size: few
cdr3_aa: CASSTLGKTTDTQYF
cdr3_nt: TGTGCCAGCAGTACCCTTGGGAAGACCACAGATACGCAGTATTTT

v_call: TRBV3-1
j_call: TRBJ2-2
d_call: NA
clone_size: NA
cdr3_aa: CASSQDPWELFF
cdr3_nt: TGTGCCAGCAGCCAAGACCCATGGGAGCTGTTTTTT

v_call: TRBV20-1
j_call: TRBJ2-3
d_call: NA
clone_size: few
cdr3_aa: CSANSPGTDTQYF
cdr3_nt: TGCAGTGCAAATTCGCCTGGTACAGATACGCAGTATTTT

v_call: TRBV21-1
j_call: TRBJ2-5
d_call: NA
clone_size: few
cdr3_aa: CASSARPNASPSETQYF
cdr3_nt: TGTGCCAGCAGCGCCCGACCCAACGCCAGCCCCTCGGAGACCCAGTACTTC

v_call: TRBV10-1
j_call: TRBJ1-1
d_call: TRBD1
clone_size: NA
cdr3_aa: CASSRDRERAFF
cdr3_nt: TGCGCCAGCAGTCGTGACAGGGAAAGAGCTTTCTTT

v_call: TRBV10-3
j_call: TRBJ2-2
d_call: NA
clone_size: NA
cdr3_aa: CAISEDGFTGELFF
cdr3_nt: TGTGCCATCAGTGAAGACGGATTCACCGGGGAGCTGTTTTTT

v_call: TRBV10-3
j_call: TRBJ1-2
d_call: TRBD1
clone_size: few
cdr3_aa: CAISGDRGHGYTF
cdr3_nt: TGTGCCATCAGTGGAGACAGGGGGCATGGCTACACCTTC

v_call: TRBV2
j_call: TRBJ2-1
d_call: TRBD1
clone_size: NA
cdr3_aa: CASSRTGDTQEQFF
cdr3_nt: TGTGCCAGCAGCCGGACAGGGGACACGCAGGAGCAGTTCTTC

v_call: TRBV28
j_call: TRBJ2-1
d_call: NA
clone_size: NA
cdr3_aa: CASALRYNEQFF
cdr3_nt: TGTGCCAGCGCCCTCCGCTACAATGAGCAGTTCTTC

v_call: TRBV5-1
j_call: TRBJ2-1
d_call: TRBD2
clone_size: NA
cdr3_aa: CASSSGTSPYNEQFF
cdr3_nt: TGCGCCAGCAGCAGCGGGACTAGCCCCTACAATGAGCAGTTCTTC

v_call: TRBV11-2
j_call: TRBJ2-7
d_call: NA
clone_size: few
cdr3_aa: CASSLDLIGASSYEQYF
cdr3_nt: TGTGCCAGCAGCTTAGATCTGATCGGCGCCAGCTCCTACGAGCAGTACTTC

v_call: TRBV5-5
j_call: TRBJ2-5
d_call: NA
clone_size: NA
cdr3_aa: CASSLEPRETQYF
cdr3_nt: TGTGCCAGCAGCCTAGAGCCTAGGGAGACCCAGTACTTC

v_call: TRBV9
j_call: TRBJ2-1
d_call: TRBD1
clone_size: NA
cdr3_aa: CASSVSLDRAPHNEQFF
cdr3_nt: TGTGCCAGCAGCGTATCCTTGGACAGGGCACCCCACAATGAGCAGTTCTTC

v_call: TRBV11-2
j_call: TRBJ2-3
d_call: NA
clone_size: NA
cdr3_aa: CASSLYTLGAGNTDTQYF
cdr3_nt: TGTGCCAGCAGCTTATATACCCTGGGGGCCGGGAACACAGATACGCAGTATTTT